These 10 T cell receptor beta chains share one sample of origin, sequenced in a study of response to subunit inactivated influenza vaccine. TCRdb called the RT-PCR reads again in MiXCR, with one record for every CDR3 protein. Of more than 450,000 distinct CDR3 sequences listed, about 11% are singletons. These data were also filed under a second study, of T cells expressing NK-cell markers. That paper adds: Scientists made TCR beta cDNA using 5'RACE template switching with UMIs.

Sample: PBMCs from blood, taken on the day of vaccination. The receptors here all came from a man between 45 and 60 years old who received an inactivated influenza vaccine.

The rearrangement links TRBV12-3 or TRBV12-4 to TRBJ2-3; D may correspond to TRBD1 or TRBD2 (5 bases each). V lost 5 bases and J 4 bases, leaving 16 bases between the germline ends. This CDR3 region has 15 residues. The CDR3 nucleotides read TGTGCCAGCAGTCTGGGACGCTTCAACCCAGATACGCAGTATTTT. This gives the protein CASSLGRFNPDTQYF.

This clonotype was detected only a few times. The chain employs TRBV4-1 and TRBJ2-3; 8 bases fit TRBD2. The CDR3 is made up of 14 amino acids. Losses at the gene ends were 1 base for V and 4 bases for J; bases not matched to a gene: 1. Germline CDR1 and CDR2: MGHRA and YSYEKL. CDR3 bases: TGCGCCAGCAGCCAAGCGGGGGGGGCAGATACGCAGTATTTT. This codes for CASSQAGGADTQYF.

This clonotype was counted many times. The chain couples TRBV6-2 or TRBV6-3 to TRBJ2-2; possibly TRBD2 for D (6 bases). This CDR3 has 15 amino acids. Germline loops: CDR1 MNHEY, CDR2 SVGEGT. Trimming took 5 bases from V and 2 from J, leaving 12 bases between them. For the CDR3, the DNA is TGTGCCAGCAGTAACGGGGGTACAAACACCGGGGAGCTGTTTTTT. It is translated as CASSNGGTNTGELFF.

This clonotype has a handful of counts. The rearrangement joins TRBV18 to TRBJ2-7, with TRBD2 identical over 7 bases. The germline V gene has CDR1 KGHSH and CDR2 LQKENI. The ends lost 5 bases at V and 2 bases at J; junction bases unmatched: 6. The CDR3 is 14 amino acids. Here the CDR3 DNA reads TGTGCCAGCTCATCTAGCGGCAGTACCTACGAGCAGTACTTC. Encoded protein: CASSSSGSTYEQYF.

This clonotype was seen at least ten times. The junction departs from the called germline gene at one end, perhaps through a read error. This chain links TRBV12-3 or TRBV12-4 with TRBJ2-1; D perhaps matches TRBD2 (6 bases). This CDR3 spans 11 amino acids. In DNA, the CDR3 is TGTGCCAGCAGTCTAAGGGACTTTGGGGTTTTC. Translating it yields CASSLRDFGVF.

Only a few counts were recorded for this clonotype. The chain carries TRBV5-1 and TRBJ2-3; a weak D match, TRBD2 (7 bases). Germline V gives CDR1 SGHRS, CDR2 YFSETQ. V lost 3 bases, J lost 3 bases, and 14 bases lay in between. CDR3 length: 15 amino acids. The CDR3 DNA reads TGCGCCAGCAGCTCCCTGGGAGGGGGAACAGATACGCAGTATTTT. It is translated as CASSSLGGGTDTQYF.

The table lists this clonotype with many counts. The V gene is TRBV4-3, the J gene TRBJ2-7; D is unresolved. The CDR3 totals 14 residues. CDR1 is LGHNA and CDR2 is YSLEER in the germline V gene. V lost 0 bases and J 3 bases, leaving 9 bases between the germline ends. The CDR3 sequence is CASSQDIMNYEQYF. The DNA of the CDR3 is TGCGCCAGCAGCCAAGATATTATGAACTACGAGCAGTACTTC.

This chain joins TRBV15 and TRBJ2-1, with unresolved D. This CDR3 has 13 amino acids. Between the trimmed V and J ends, which lost 0 bases and 10 bases, there was a span of 10 bases. CDR1 is LNHNV and CDR2 is YYDKDF in the germline V gene (reference sequence). CDR3 loop: CATSRDSLWEQFF. The CDR3 nucleotides read TGTGCCACCAGCAGAGATTCGCTATGGGAGCAGTTCTTC.

The CDR3 loop is CAWSWSGSRYEQFF. For the CDR3, the DNA is TGTGCCTGGAGTTGGAGCGGGAGTAGGTATGAGCAGTTCTTC. The V call is TRBV30, the J call TRBJ2-1; 8 bases map to TRBD2. The germline gives CDR1 GTSNPN, CDR2 SVGIG (reference sequence). After removal of 2 bases from V and 8 bases from J, the junction contained 8 bases not matched to a gene. The CDR3 is made up of 14 amino acids.

This clonotype was seen a handful of times. The chain's CDR3 is CASSYALGLAGGYTQYF. The CDR3 DNA sequence: TGTGCCAGCAGTTACGCCCTGGGACTAGCGGGAGGGTATACCCAGTACTTC. The V call is TRBV6-2 or TRBV6-3, the J call TRBJ2-5; TRBD2 matches at 16 bases. The CDR3 consists of 17 residues. The germline V gene has CDR1 MNHEY and CDR2 SVGEGT. The junction had 8 bases not matched to a gene; V was cut back by 2 bases and J by 8 bases.